This T cell receptor (beta chain) was recovered during a study of cytomegalovirus exposure and HLA in healthy donors. Amplification used 60 Vbeta primers and 13 Jbeta primers. Here immunoSEQ multiplex PCR was the method, and the copy in TCRdb shows in-frame clones only, minus some. Counted here are about 150,000 clones, roughly 78% occurring once; the ten biggest clones make up 13%. A note on this clone: Antigen specificity is unknown.

Points from the study as a whole: The productive fraction for most TCR beta V segments was about 87% or about 30% in an earlier analysis. It was reported in a later analysis that an Asian-associated ancestry cluster showed fewer N-insertions than the approximately 670-donor mean.

Germline V lookup: CDR1 LGHNA, CDR2 YNFKEQ. J was trimmed by 8 bases and V by 5 bases; bases with no gene match: 1. This CDR3 has 11 residues. The chain carries TRBV4-2 and TRBJ1-2; 8 nucleotides line up with TRBD1. Sequenced sample: PBMCs. This clonotype was obtained from a woman aged 50 to 65 in good health and CMV-seropositive. The CDR3 bases are TGTGCCAGCAGCGGACAGGGAGGCTACACCTTC. This translates into CASSGQGGYTF.